This is a list of T cell receptor beta chains from one sample in a study of blood T cell repertoires in COVID-19. Produced via immunoSEQ multiplex PCR; TCRdb's table is partial and in-frame only. The data hold about 140,000 clones, with around 84% observed a single time. Sequencing was carried out using peripheral blood. The receptors here all came from a human donor in a cohort sampled during active COVID-19. The conserved cysteine and the conserved F or W are not part of the CDR3 here.

TRBV5-4	TRBJ2-1	ASSSGLAGGPFSNEQF
TRBV24-1	TRBJ2-1	ATSDFNEDEQF
TRBV5-5	TRBJ2-7	ASSFQGDSYEQY
TRBV11-2	TRBJ2-7	ASSSVRWSSYEQY
TRBV9	TRBJ2-7	ASSPRTGTYEQY
TRBV27	TRBJ1-4	ASSSRGANEKLF
TRBV3-1/TRBV3-2	TRBJ2-2	ASSGRMGLAGVSTGELF
TRBV27	TRBJ2-3	ASTPRWVGDTDTQY
TRBV6-1	TRBJ1-2	ASSEARQNYGYT
TRBV7-9	TRBJ2-1	ASSFATNNEQF
TRBV7-9	TRBJ1-2	ASSRETGDHGYT
TRBV6-4	TRBJ2-1	ASSDSADNEQF
TRBV7-8	TRBJ2-2	ASSFTGTGTNTGELF
TRBV27	TRBJ2-7	ASRRTGRYEQY
TRBV9	TRBJ2-3	ASSVGLSGTNTDTQY
TRBV15	TRBJ2-1	ATSRALTPRPHNEQF
TRBV28	TRBJ2-1	ASSLIVASYNEQF
TRBV6-1	TRBJ2-7	ASSEGGEQY
TRBV5-1	TRBJ2-5	ASSLETSGGGETQY